These 25 T cell receptor beta chains originate from one sample sequenced in a study of T cell repertoires in cytomegalovirus infection. TCRdb called the reads again in MiXCR, with one record for every CDR3 protein. The sample includes hundreds of thousands of distinct CDR3 sequences, 9.5% of them seen just once. Sequenced material: PBMCs. All receptors come from a human donor in good health (CMV status not recorded). Some clones in this sample may be carry-over from other donors' samples.

This clonotype has just a few counts. The chain links TRBV7-8 to TRBJ2-3; no clear D gene. Trimming cost V 5 bases and J 3 bases, with 9 bases left between them. Per the germline V gene, CDR1 is SGHVS and CDR2 is FQNEAQ. The CDR3 loop spans 13 amino acids. Here the CDR3 reads CASSGWVTDTQYF. CDR3 nucleotides: TGTGCCAGCAGCGGGTGGGTGACAGATACGCAGTATTTT.

The count of this clonotype is one. This may arise from a read error, as a much more abundant clone is one base away. The chain carries TRBV12-3 or TRBV12-4 and TRBJ2-2; a possible D gene is TRBD2 (5 bases). The CDR3 loop spans 14 amino acids. The CDR3 nucleotides are TGTGCCAGCAGTTTATCACAATACACCGGGGAGCCGTTTTTT. Amino acids: CASSLSQYTGEPFF.

The chain uses TRBV28 and TRBJ2-3; TRBD2 matches 8 bases. The trim removed 3 bases at V and 7 bases at J, leaving 6 bases unmatched. CDR3 size: 14 residues. Per germline, CDR1 MDHEN and CDR2 SYDVKM. In DNA, the CDR3 is TGTGCCAGCAGTTTTCCTAGCGGGCCTAATACGCAGTATTTT. This sequence encodes CASSFPSGPNTQYF.

This clonotype was counted many times. This chain joins TRBV11-1 and TRBJ1-1, with no clear D. CDR3 length: 13 amino acids. Germline CDR1 SGHAT, CDR2 FQDESV (reference sequence). Trimming removed 2 bases from V and 4 bases from J, with 8 bases in between. The CDR3 sequence is CASSLLGITEAFF. Here the CDR3 DNA reads TGTGCCAGCAGCTTATTAGGGATCACTGAAGCTTTCTTT. Combining the CDR3 with reference TRBV11-1 and TRBJ1-1 gives the whole variable domain EAEVAQSPRYKITEKSQAVAFWCDPISGHATLYWYRQILGQGPELLVQFQDESVVDDSQLPKDRFSAERLKGVDSTLKIQPAELGDSAMYLCASSLLGITEAFFGQGTRLTVV.

This sequence joins TRBV20-1 and TRBJ2-7, with 8 bases identical to TRBD2. The germline CDR1 and CDR2 sequences are DFQATT and SNEGSKA (reference sequence). Germline trimming cut 4 bases from V and 2 bases from J; bases unmatched to any gene: 7. This CDR3 comprises 14 residues. The CDR3 reads CSAITGGTPYEQYF. The DNA for the CDR3 is TGCAGTGCTATAACGGGGGGGACTCCCTACGAGCAGTACTTC.

V usage is TRBV25-1 and J usage is TRBJ1-2; D remains unclear. Deletions cut 2 bases from V and 7 bases from J, with 11 bases between. CDR1 and CDR2 (germline): MGHDK, SYGVNS. This CDR3 is 13 amino acids long. The CDR3 region has the DNA TGTGCCAGCAGTGAAAGCAACGTACGTGGCTACACCTTC. Residues: CASSESNVRGYTF.

The chain joins TRBV28 to TRBJ2-1, with 14 bases that match TRBD2. V gave up 7 bases and J gave up 6 bases; unmatched junction bases: 5. The CDR3 length is 15 residues. CDR1 MDHEN and CDR2 SYDVKM come from the germline V gene. The CDR3 region is CASTPTSGRGNEQFF. DNA for the CDR3: TGTGCCAGCACCCCGACTAGCGGGAGGGGCAATGAGCAGTTCTTC.

This clonotype was recorded a few times. The rearrangement uses TRBV7-8 and TRBJ1-6; weak D call: TRBD1 (5 bases). The V gene's germline CDR1 is SGHVS and CDR2 FQNEAQ. This CDR3 has 14 amino acids. V gave up 2 bases and J gave up 6 bases, with 8 bases separating them. The CDR3 loop is CASSLSRANSPLHF. CDR3 bases: TGTGCCAGCAGCTTAAGCAGGGCTAATTCACCCCTCCACTTT.

The chain employs TRBV11-2 and TRBJ1-5; D is possibly TRBD1 (6 bases). Germline V gives CDR1 SGHAT, CDR2 FQNNGV. The CDR3 is 13 amino acids. V lost 8 bases and J lost 5, with 13 bases in between. The CDR3 coding sequence is TGTGCCAGCGGTCCGGACAGACATCAGCCCCAGCATTTT. It specifies CASGPDRHQPQHF.

In this sample, this clonotype turned up a few times. The V call is TRBV7-9, the J call TRBJ2-3, with 8 bases matching TRBD2. J was trimmed by 11 bases and V by 1 base; bases with no gene match: 11. In germline, CDR1 is SEHNR, CDR2 FQNEAQ (reference sequence). The CDR3 contains 15 residues. CDR3 region: CASSLGPGRALGQYF. CDR3 sequence (DNA): TGTGCCAGCAGCTTAGGGCCCGGGAGGGCCCTCGGGCAGTATTTT.

The chain employs TRBV19 and TRBJ2-7; 8 bases align to TRBD1. CDR1 LNHDA and CDR2 SQIVND come from the germline V gene (reference sequence). V lost 4 bases and J lost 2; bases outside the gene matches: 4. The CDR3 is 14 amino acids. The CDR3 nucleotides read TGTGCCAGTAGTAGACGGGACAGGCCCTACGAGCAGTACTTC. Its protein is CASSRRDRPYEQYF.

The CDR3 sequence: CSAMTSWETQYF. The CDR3 bases are TGCAGCGCCATGACTAGTTGGGAGACCCAGTACTTC. The rearrangement links TRBV29-1 to TRBJ2-5; the D gene is possibly TRBD2 (6 bases). CDR1 SQVTM and CDR2 ANQGSEA come from the germline V gene. The CDR3 has 12 amino acids. V gave up 7 bases and J gave up 5 bases, with 14 bases separating them.

This clonotype was counted many times. This sequence joins TRBV7-2 and TRBJ2-5, with D unresolved. Germline V gene lookup returns CDR1 SGHTA and CDR2 FQGNSA. There are 14 residues in the CDR3. V gave up 5 bases and J gave up 4 bases, with 14 bases separating them. CDR3 region: CASSLEGIRETQYF. DNA of the CDR3: TGTGCCAGCAGCCTGGAAGGGATCCGAGAGACCCAGTACTTC.

Only a few counts were recorded for this clonotype. The gene calls are TRBV20-1 and TRBJ1-5; the D gene is possibly TRBD1 (5 bases). Deletions cut 1 base from V and 7 bases from J, with 14 bases between. The CDR3 spans 14 residues. Per germline, CDR1 DFQATT and CDR2 SNEGSKA (reference sequence). CDR3 bases: TGCAGTGCTAGAGCTGGGACGACCGACCAGCCCCAGCATTTT. The encoded protein is CSARAGTTDQPQHF.

This clonotype was counted ten times or more. This chain connects TRBV7-8 to TRBJ1-5; no clear D. Trimming stripped 11 bases from V and 9 bases from J, with 8 bases between. Germline assignment: CDR1 SGHVS and CDR2 FQNEAQ. This CDR3 has 9 amino acids. CDR3 amino acids: CAPGWPQHF. The CDR3 DNA reads TGTGCCCCGGGGTGGCCCCAGCATTTT.

This clonotype has just a few counts. The V call is TRBV29-1, the J call TRBJ2-5; D is ambiguous. The CDR3 runs to 11 residues. V lost 4 bases and J 5 bases, leaving 8 bases between the germline ends. Germline V CDR1 and CDR2: SQVTM, ANQGSEA. The CDR3: CSVAPAETQYF. Written as DNA, the CDR3 is TGCAGCGTTGCCCCAGCGGAGACCCAGTACTTC.

This clonotype appeared a few times. The gene calls are TRBV28 and TRBJ1-5; the D is unclear. Germline CDR1 and CDR2: MDHEN and SYDVKM. CDR3 length: 14 residues. V lost 3 bases and J 6 bases, leaving 12 bases between the germline ends. The CDR3 nucleotides read TGTGCCAGCAGTTTGCGGGCCCGCAGTCAGCCCCAGCATTTT. Translated, it gives CASSLRARSQPQHF.

This clonotype has a count of ten or more. This chain connects TRBV12-3 or TRBV12-4 to TRBJ1-4, with D uncertain. The CDR3 has 16 amino acids. Between the trimmed V and J ends, which lost 3 bases and 1 base, there was a span of 12 bases. CDR3 region: CASSLNSHLTNEKLFF. CDR3 sequence (DNA): TGTGCCAGCAGTTTGAATAGCCACCTAACTAATGAAAAACTGTTTTTT.

The V call is TRBV14, the J call TRBJ2-1, with TRBD1 identical over 11 bases. The CDR3 length is 15 residues. The V gene end was trimmed by 5 bases and the J gene end by 7 bases; junction bases not matched to a gene: 7. Per the germline V gene, CDR1 is SGHDN and CDR2 is FVKESK. The CDR3 coding sequence is TGTGCCAGCAGCGGAAGGACAGGGGGCTGGAATGAGCAGTTCTTC. This gives the protein CASSGRTGGWNEQFF.

Many counts were recorded for this clonotype. The chain employs TRBV28 and TRBJ2-7; D gene ambiguous. The germline gives CDR1 MDHEN, CDR2 SYDVKM. This CDR3 has 15 residues. V dropped 7 bases and J dropped 0 bases, with 16 bases sitting between them. CDR3 nucleotide sequence: TGTGCCAGCACCCCCGCGTCGGGCAGCTCCTACGAGCAGTACTTC. Protein: CASTPASGSSYEQYF.

This clonotype was counted between two and nine times. The chain combines TRBV6-5 with TRBJ2-7, with 9 bases lining up with TRBD2. Germline V lookup: CDR1 MNHEY, CDR2 SVGAGI. This CDR3 has 14 residues. V lost 6 bases and J lost 5; bases outside the gene matches: 8. For the CDR3, the DNA is TGTGCCAGCAGCCTGGGACTAGCTACTGACGAGCAGTACTTC. Its protein product is CASSLGLATDEQYF.

This clonotype was counted between two and nine times. The chain is built from TRBV5-1 and TRBJ2-3; D is undetermined. Deletions cut 0 bases from V and 0 bases from J, with 14 bases between. The CDR3 length is 17 residues. CDR1 is SGHRS and CDR2 is YFSETQ in the germline V gene. CDR3 nucleotides: TGCGCCAGCAGCTTGGGTCGCCAAAGGGATAGCACAGATACGCAGTATTTT. Translated: CASSLGRQRDSTDTQYF.

V is TRBV4-1 and J is TRBJ1-5, with TRBD1 as a possible D gene (5 bases). Trimming pared 0 bases from V and 8 bases from J, leaving 11 bases between. The CDR3 covers 14 residues. CDR1 MGHRA and CDR2 YSYEKL come from the germline V gene. The DNA for the CDR3 is TGCGCCAGCAGCCAAGACGCGGGGCCTGAGCCCCAGCATTTT. Translation: CASSQDAGPEPQHF.

This chain links TRBV3-1 with TRBJ1-2; D is undetermined. Trimming removed 0 bases at V and 7 bases at J, with 9 bases between. CDR1 and CDR2 from the germline V gene are LGHDT and YNNKEL (reference sequence). The CDR3 sequence is 13 residues long. For the CDR3, the DNA is TGTGCCAGCAGCCAAGAAGCTAGCGGTGGCTACACCTTC. It encodes CASSQEASGGYTF.

This clonotype was seen a handful of times. The chain has TRBV12-5 and TRBJ2-7, with TRBD2 matching 9 bases. Germline assignment: CDR1 LGHNT and CDR2 FRNRAP. V was pared by 1 base and J by 2 bases, with 3 bases of the junction left unmatched. The CDR3 covers 15 residues. The CDR3 here is CASGLEAGGPYEQYF. DNA of the CDR3: TGTGCTAGTGGTTTGGAGGCGGGAGGGCCCTACGAGCAGTACTTC. The whole variable domain, filled in from reference TRBV12-5 and TRBJ2-7, reads DARVTQTPRHKVTEMGQEVTMRCQPILGHNTVFWYRQTMMQGLELLAYFRNRAPLDDSGMPKDRFSAEMPDATLATLKIQPSEPRDSAVYFCASGLEAGGPYEQYFGPGTRLTVT.